This T cell receptor beta chain emerged from a study of blood T cell repertoires in COVID-19. Generated by immunoSEQ multiplex PCR, the TCRdb table keeps only in-frame clones and is missing some. The sample consists of over 200,000 clones, approximately 88% of them appearing once. Sequencing input: PBMCs or T cells enriched from blood (not recorded which). The TCR comes from a woman under 40 who had been exposed to COVID-19.

DNA for the CDR3: TGTGCCAGTAGTTGGACAGGGGGTGGCAATCAGCCCCAGCATTTT. Translating it yields CASSWTGGGNQPQHF. This chain joins TRBV19 and TRBJ1-5, with TRBD1 matching over 10 bases. The CDR3 covers 15 residues. Germline V gene sequence: CDR1 LNHDA, CDR2 SQIVND (reference sequence). V shed 5 bases, J shed 2 bases, and the junction held 3 bases outside the gene matches.